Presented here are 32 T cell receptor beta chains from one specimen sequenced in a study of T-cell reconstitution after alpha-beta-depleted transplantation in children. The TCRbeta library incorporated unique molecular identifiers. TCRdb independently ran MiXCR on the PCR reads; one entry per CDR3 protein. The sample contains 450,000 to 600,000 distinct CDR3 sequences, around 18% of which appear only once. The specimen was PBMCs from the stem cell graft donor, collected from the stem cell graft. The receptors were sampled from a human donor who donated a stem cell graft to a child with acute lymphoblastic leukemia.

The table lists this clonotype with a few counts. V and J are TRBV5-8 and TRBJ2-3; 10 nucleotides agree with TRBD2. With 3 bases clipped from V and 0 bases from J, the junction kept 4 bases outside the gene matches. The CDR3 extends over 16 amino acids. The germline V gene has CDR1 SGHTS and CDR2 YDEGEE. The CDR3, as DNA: TGTGCCAGCAGCTCGGGACTAGCGTATAGCACAGATACGCAGTATTTT. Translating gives CASSSGLAYSTDTQYF.

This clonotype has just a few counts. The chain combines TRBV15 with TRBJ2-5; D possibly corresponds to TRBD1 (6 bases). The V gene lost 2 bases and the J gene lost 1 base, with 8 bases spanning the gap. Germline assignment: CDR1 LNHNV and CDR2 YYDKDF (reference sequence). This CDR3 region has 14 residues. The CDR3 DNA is TGTGCCACCAGCAGAAGACAGGTCCAAGAGACCCAGTACTTC. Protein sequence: CATSRRQVQETQYF.

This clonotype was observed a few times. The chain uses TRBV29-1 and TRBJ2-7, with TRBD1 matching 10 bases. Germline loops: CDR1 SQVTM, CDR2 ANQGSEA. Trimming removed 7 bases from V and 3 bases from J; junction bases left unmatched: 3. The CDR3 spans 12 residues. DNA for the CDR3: TGCAGCGGCCGGGACAGGGGCTACGAGCAGTACTTC. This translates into CSGRDRGYEQYF.

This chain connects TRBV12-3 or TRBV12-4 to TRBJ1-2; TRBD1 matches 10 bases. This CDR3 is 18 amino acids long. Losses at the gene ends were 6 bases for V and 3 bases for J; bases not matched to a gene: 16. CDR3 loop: CASSPDRDRGKPDYGYTF. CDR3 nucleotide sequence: TGTGCCAGCAGCCCAGACCGGGACAGGGGTAAGCCGGACTATGGCTACACCTTC.

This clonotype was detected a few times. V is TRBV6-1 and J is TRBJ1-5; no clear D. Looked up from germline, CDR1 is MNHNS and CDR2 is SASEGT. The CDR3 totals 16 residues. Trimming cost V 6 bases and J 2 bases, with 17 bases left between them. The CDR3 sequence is CASSQGLIPGNQPQHF. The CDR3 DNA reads TGTGCCAGCAGCCAAGGACTGATTCCCGGCAATCAGCCCCAGCATTTT.

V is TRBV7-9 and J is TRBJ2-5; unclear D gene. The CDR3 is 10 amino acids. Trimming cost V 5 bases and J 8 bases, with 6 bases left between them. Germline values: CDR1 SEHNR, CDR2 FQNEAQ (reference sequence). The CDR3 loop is CASSSITQYF. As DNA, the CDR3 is TGTGCCAGCAGCAGTATAACCCAGTACTTC.

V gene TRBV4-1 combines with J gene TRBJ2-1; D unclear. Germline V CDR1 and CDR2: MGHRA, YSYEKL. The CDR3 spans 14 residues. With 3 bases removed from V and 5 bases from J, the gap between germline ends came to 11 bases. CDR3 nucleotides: TGCGCCAGCAGCCAGTTTCTGGCCGACAATGAGCAGTTCTTC. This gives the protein CASSQFLADNEQFF.

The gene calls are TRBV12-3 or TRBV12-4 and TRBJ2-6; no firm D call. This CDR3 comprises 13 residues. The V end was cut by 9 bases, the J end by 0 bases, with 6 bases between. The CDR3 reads CASTVSGANVLTF. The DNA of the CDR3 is TGTGCCAGTACAGTCTCTGGGGCCAACGTCCTGACTTTC.

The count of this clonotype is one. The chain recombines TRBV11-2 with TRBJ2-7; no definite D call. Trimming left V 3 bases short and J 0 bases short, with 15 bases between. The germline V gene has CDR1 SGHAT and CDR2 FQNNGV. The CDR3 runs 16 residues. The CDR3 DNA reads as TGTGCCAGCAGCTTGGTGGTGGGAACGCTCTCCTACGAGCAGTACTTC. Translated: CASSLVVGTLSYEQYF.

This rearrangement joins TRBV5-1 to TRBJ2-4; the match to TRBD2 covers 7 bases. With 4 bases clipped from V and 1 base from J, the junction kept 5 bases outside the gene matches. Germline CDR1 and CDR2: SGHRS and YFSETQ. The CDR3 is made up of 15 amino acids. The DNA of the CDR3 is TGCGCCAGCAGCCCACGGGAGGTTGCCAAAAACATTCAGTACTTC. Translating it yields CASSPREVAKNIQYF.

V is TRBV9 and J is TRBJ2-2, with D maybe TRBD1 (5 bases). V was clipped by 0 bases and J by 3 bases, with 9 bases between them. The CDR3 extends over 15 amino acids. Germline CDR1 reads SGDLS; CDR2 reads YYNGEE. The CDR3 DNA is TGTGCCAGCAGCGTAGCAGGGCCTCACACCGGGGAGCTGTTTTTT. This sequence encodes CASSVAGPHTGELFF. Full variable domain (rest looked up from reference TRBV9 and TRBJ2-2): DSGVTQTPKHLITATGQRVTLRCSPRSGDLSVYWYQQSLDQGLQFLIQYYNGEERAKGNILERFSAQQFPDLHSELNLSSLELGDSALYFCASSVAGPHTGELFFGEGSRLTVL.

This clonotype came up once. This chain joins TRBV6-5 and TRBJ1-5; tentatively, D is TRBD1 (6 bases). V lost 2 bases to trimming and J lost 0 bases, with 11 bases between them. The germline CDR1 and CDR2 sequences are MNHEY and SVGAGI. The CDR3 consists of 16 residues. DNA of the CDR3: TGTGCCAGCAGTTACAAGGGACAAAATAGCAATCAGCCCCAGCATTTT. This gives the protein CASSYKGQNSNQPQHF.

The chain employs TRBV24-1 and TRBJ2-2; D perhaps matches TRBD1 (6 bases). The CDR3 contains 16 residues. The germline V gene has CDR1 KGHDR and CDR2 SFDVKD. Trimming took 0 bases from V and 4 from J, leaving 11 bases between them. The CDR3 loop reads CATSDLGGRGTGELFF. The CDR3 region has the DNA TGTGCCACCAGTGATTTGGGGGGCCGCGGCACCGGGGAGCTGTTTTTT.

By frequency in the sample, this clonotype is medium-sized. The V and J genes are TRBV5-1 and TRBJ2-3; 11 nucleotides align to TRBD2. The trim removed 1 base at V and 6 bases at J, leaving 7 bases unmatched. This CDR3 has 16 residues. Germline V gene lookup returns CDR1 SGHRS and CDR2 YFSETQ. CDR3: CASSLSLAGGEDTQYF. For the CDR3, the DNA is TGCGCCAGCAGCTTGAGTCTAGCGGGAGGAGAGGATACGCAGTATTTT.

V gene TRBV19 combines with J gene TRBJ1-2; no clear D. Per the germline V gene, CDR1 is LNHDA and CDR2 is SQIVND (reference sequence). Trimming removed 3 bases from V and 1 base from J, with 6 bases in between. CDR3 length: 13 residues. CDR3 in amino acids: CASSIQFNYGYTF. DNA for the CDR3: TGTGCCAGTAGTATCCAGTTTAACTATGGCTACACCTTC.

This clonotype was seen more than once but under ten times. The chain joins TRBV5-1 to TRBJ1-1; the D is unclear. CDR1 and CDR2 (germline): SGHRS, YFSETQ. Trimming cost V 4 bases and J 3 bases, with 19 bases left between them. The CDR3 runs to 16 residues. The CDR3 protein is CASSPSRSSTDTEAFF. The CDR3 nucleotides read TGCGCCAGCAGCCCGTCCCGGTCCAGTACGGACACTGAAGCTTTCTTT.

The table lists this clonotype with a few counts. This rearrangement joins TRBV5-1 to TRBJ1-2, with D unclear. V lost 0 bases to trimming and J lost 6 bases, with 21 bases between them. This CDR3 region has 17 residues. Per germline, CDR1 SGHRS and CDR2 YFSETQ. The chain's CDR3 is CASSLAKRTAGSDGYTF. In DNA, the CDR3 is TGCGCCAGCAGCTTGGCCAAAAGAACCGCAGGCTCGGATGGCTACACCTTC.

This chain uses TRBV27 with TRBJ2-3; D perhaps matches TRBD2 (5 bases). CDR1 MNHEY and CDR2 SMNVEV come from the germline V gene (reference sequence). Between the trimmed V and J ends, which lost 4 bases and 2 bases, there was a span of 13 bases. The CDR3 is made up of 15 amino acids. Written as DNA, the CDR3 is TGTGCCAGCAGTTGGGGTAGCGCCATCACAGATACGCAGTATTTT. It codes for CASSWGSAITDTQYF.

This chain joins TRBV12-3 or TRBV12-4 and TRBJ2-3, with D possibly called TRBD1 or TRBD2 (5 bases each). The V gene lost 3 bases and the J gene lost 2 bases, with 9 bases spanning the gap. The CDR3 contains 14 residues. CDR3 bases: TGTGCCAGCAGTTTCGGGACCGTCACAGATACGCAGTATTTT. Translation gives CASSFGTVTDTQYF.

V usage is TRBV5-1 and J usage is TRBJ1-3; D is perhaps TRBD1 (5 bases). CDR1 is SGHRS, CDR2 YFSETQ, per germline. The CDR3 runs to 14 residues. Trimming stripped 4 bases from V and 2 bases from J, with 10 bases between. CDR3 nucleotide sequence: TGCGCCAGCAGCCAAGGGGTTCCTGGAAACACCATATATTTT. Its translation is CASSQGVPGNTIYF.

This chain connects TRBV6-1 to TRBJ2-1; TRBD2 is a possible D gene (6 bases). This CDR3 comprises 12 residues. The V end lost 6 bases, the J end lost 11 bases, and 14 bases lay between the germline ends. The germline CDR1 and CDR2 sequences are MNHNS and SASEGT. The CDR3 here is CASRGPSEKQFF. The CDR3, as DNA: TGTGCCAGCAGGGGCCCTAGCGAAAAGCAGTTCTTC.

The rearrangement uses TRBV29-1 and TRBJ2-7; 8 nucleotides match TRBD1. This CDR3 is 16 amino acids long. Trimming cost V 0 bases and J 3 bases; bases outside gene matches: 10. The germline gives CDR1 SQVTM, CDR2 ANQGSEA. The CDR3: CSVEDRGGQGLYEQYF. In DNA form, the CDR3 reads TGCAGCGTTGAAGATCGGGGCGGACAGGGTCTCTACGAGCAGTACTTC.

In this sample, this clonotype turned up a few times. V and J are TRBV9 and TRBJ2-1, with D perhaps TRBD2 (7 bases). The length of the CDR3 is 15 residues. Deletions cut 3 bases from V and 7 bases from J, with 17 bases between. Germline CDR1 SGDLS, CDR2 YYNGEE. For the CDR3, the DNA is TGTGCCAGCAGCGGGGGGGGCGGGAGAGGTAATGAGCAGTTCTTC. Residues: CASSGGGGRGNEQFF.

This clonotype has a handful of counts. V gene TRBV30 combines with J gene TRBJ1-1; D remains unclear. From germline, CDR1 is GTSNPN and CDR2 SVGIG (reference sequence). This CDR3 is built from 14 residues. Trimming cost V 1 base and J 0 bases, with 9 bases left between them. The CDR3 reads CAWSEVAMNTEAFF. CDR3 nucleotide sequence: TGTGCCTGGAGTGAGGTAGCCATGAACACTGAAGCTTTCTTT.

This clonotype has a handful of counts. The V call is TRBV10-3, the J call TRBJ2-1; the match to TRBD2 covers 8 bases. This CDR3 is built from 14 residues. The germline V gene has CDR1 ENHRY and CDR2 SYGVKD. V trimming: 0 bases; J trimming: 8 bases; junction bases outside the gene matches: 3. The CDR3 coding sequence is TGTGCCATCAGTGAGTCGCAAGCGGGAGATGAGCAGTTCTTC. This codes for CAISESQAGDEQFF.

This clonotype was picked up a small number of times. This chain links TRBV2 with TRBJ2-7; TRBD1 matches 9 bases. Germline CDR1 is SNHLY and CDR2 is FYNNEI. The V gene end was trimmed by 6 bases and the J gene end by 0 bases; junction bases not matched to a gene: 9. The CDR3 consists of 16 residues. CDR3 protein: CASSLTGGNLSYEQYF. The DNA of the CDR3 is TGTGCCAGCAGCCTTACAGGGGGCAACCTCTCCTACGAGCAGTACTTC.

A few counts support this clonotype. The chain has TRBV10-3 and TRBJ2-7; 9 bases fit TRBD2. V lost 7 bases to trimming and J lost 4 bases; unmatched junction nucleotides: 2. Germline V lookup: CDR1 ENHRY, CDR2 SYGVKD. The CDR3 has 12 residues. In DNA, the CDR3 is TGTGCCATCAAACTAGCGGGTTACGAGCAGTACTTC. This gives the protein CAIKLAGYEQYF.

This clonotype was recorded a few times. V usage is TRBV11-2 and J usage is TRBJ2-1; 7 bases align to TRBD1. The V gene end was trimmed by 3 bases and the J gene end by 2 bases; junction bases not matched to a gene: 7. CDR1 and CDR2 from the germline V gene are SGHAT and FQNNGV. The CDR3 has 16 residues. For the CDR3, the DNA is TGTGCCAGCAGCTTGAAAAGTGGGACAGCCTACAATGAGCAGTTCTTC. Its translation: CASSLKSGTAYNEQFF.

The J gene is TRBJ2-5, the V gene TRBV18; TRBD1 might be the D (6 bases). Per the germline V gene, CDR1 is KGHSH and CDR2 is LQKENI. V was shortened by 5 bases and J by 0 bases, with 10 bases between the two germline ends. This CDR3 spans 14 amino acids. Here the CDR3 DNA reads TGTGCCAGCTCATACGACAGGAACCAAGAGACCCAGTACTTC. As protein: CASSYDRNQETQYF. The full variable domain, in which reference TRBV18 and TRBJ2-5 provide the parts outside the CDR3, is NAGVMQNPRHLVRRRGQEARLRCSPMKGHSHVYWYRQLPEEGLKFMVYLQKENIIDESGMPKERFSAEFPKEGPSILRIQQVVRGDSAAYFCASSYDRNQETQYFGPGTRLLVL.

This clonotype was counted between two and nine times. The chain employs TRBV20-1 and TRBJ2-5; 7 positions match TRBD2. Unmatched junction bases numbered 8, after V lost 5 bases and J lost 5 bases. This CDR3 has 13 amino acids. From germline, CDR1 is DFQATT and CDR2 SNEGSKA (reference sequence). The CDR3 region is CSAVGGSGETQYF. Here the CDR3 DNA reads TGCAGTGCTGTGGGCGGGAGTGGTGAGACCCAGTACTTC.

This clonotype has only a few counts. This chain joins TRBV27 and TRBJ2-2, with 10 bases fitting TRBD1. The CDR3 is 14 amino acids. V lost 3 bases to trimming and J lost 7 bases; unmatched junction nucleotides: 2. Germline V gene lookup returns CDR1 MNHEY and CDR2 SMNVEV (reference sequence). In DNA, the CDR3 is TGTGCCAGCAGTTTGGACAGGGGGGTCGGGGAGCTGTTTTTT. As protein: CASSLDRGVGELFF.

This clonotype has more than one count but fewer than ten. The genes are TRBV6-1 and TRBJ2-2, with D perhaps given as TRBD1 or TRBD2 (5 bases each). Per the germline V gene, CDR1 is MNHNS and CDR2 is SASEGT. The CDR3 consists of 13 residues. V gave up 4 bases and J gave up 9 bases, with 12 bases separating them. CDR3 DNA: TGTGCCAGCAGTGGGGGGATTAGCTGGGAGCTGTTTTTT. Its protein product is CASSGGISWELFF.